Below are 24 T cell receptor beta chains sequenced from a single sample in a study of beta chain features in type 1 diabetes. The sequenced template was cDNA made from the entire isolated RNA. Only in-frame clones appear in the TCRdb table, and some are missing; sequencing was by immunoSEQ multiplex PCR. The profile shows about 290,000 clones, 7% to 9% of them singletons. Sequencing was done on a sample of central memory CD4+ T cells from blood. The source of these receptors is a woman aged 18-29 years in good health.

This clone was detected a few times. V usage is TRBV5-1 and J usage is TRBJ2-5, with D hard to call. This CDR3 has 14 amino acids. V lost 0 bases to trimming and J lost 0 bases, with 6 bases between them. Per germline, CDR1 SGHRS and CDR2 YFSETQ. In DNA form, the CDR3 reads TGCGCCAGCAGCTTGGGGAACAACCAAGAGACCCAGTACTTC. This gives the protein CASSLGNNQETQYF.

This clone was seen only a few times. J is TRBJ1-1 and V is TRBV7-3; D not certain. The V end lost 3 bases, the J end lost 5 bases, and 13 bases lay between the germline ends. The CDR3 runs to 14 residues. The germline gives CDR1 SGHTA, CDR2 FQGTGA. DNA of the CDR3: TGTGCCAGCAGCTTGATGCTTGGGGTGACTGAAGCTTTCTTT. This gives the protein CASSLMLGVTEAFF.

The chain recombines TRBV6-5 with TRBJ2-2; D remains unclear. The CDR3 is 13 residues long. Germline CDR1 reads MNHEY; CDR2 reads SVGAGI. V lost 6 bases and J lost 4, with 9 bases in between. The CDR3 loop reads CASRTAFTGELFF. The CDR3, as DNA: TGTGCCAGCAGAACGGCCTTCACCGGGGAGCTGTTTTTT.

This clone has only a few counts. V gene TRBV5-1 combines with J gene TRBJ2-1; 8 nucleotides align to TRBD2. Germline V CDR1 and CDR2: SGHRS, YFSETQ. V was clipped by 3 bases and J by 10 bases; unmatched bases: 15. The CDR3 totals 16 residues. CDR3 in DNA: TGCGCCAGCAGCTCTCACTGGACTAGCCAACCTGGAGAGCAGTTCTTC. Protein sequence: CASSSHWTSQPGEQFF.

This clone turned up a few times. The rearrangement uses TRBV4-2 and TRBJ2-3, with D unclear. Germline V gene sequence: CDR1 LGHNA, CDR2 YNFKEQ. This CDR3 is 12 amino acids long. The germline V and J ends were trimmed by 4 bases and 6 bases, with 8 bases remaining between them. The CDR3 coding sequence is TGTGCCAGCAGCCTAGGTCCCGATACGCAGTATTTT. It specifies CASSLGPDTQYF.

This clone was seen only a few times. The gene calls are TRBV5-6 and TRBJ2-5, with D hard to call. V was clipped by 4 bases and J by 5 bases, with 6 bases between them. This CDR3 has 11 residues. Looked up from germline, CDR1 is SGHDT and CDR2 is YYEEEE. CDR3 loop: CASSALETQYF. The CDR3 nucleotides read TGTGCCAGCAGCGCGTTGGAGACCCAGTACTTC.

This clone was found a few times. The CDR3 sequence is CASSPLKGRATNEKLFF. The DNA for the CDR3 is TGTGCCAGCAGTCCCCTCAAGGGCAGGGCAACTAATGAAAAACTGTTTTTT. The V gene is TRBV27, the J gene TRBJ1-4, with a tentative D call TRBD1 (5 bases). The CDR3 is 17 residues long. Germline CDR1 and CDR2: MNHEY and SMNVEV (reference sequence). Between the trimmed V and J ends, which lost 5 bases and 0 bases, there was a span of 16 bases.

This clone was observed at least ten times. This chain links TRBV6-5 with TRBJ1-6; unclear D gene. V lost 6 bases to trimming and J lost 8 bases, with 14 bases between them. CDR1 is MNHEY, CDR2 SVGAGI, per germline. The CDR3 is made up of 14 amino acids. The CDR3 reads CASRKGVRDSPLHF. The CDR3 region has the DNA TGTGCCAGCAGGAAGGGAGTAAGAGATTCACCCCTCCACTTT.

The chain combines TRBV18 with TRBJ2-2; D is undetermined. V was trimmed by 2 bases and J by 0 bases, leaving 7 bases between them. The CDR3 has 15 amino acids. Germline CDR1 is KGHSH and CDR2 is LQKENI. CDR3 DNA: TGTGCCAGCTCACCAGCGGTTTCGAACACCGGGGAGCTGTTTTTT. Residues: CASSPAVSNTGELFF.

With regard to this clone: A read error may produce the germline difference seen at one junction end. The chain has TRBV7-2 and TRBJ2-5, with D perhaps matching TRBD1 (5 bases). Germline CDR1 SGHTA, CDR2 FQGNSA. The CDR3 spans 12 residues. The CDR3 here is CASSSGNRPTNF. In nucleotides, the CDR3 is TGTGCCAGCAGCTCTGGGAACAGGCCCACAAACTTC.

This clone was observed a few times. This chain uses TRBV30 with TRBJ2-6, with D perhaps TRBD1 (5 bases). CDR1 is GTSNPN and CDR2 is SVGIG in the germline V gene (reference sequence). The CDR3 is 13 amino acids. Trimming pared 7 bases from V and 0 bases from J, leaving 7 bases between. The CDR3 DNA is TGTGCCTTAAGGGGCTCTGGGGCCAACGTCCTGACTTTC. This gives the protein CALRGSGANVLTF.

The chain recombines TRBV9 with TRBJ1-1; D gene uncertain. Germline V lookup: CDR1 SGDLS, CDR2 YYNGEE. This CDR3 has 13 residues. Trimming stripped 6 bases from V and 1 base from J, with 10 bases between. CDR3 DNA sequence: TGTGCCAGCAAGCGTGGTTCGAACACTGAAGCTTTCTTT. Translating it yields CASKRGSNTEAFF.

This clone has at least ten counts. The chain employs TRBV30 and TRBJ1-4, with D hard to call. CDR3 length: 13 amino acids. Germline CDR1 is GTSNPN and CDR2 is SVGIG (reference sequence). The V gene lost 0 bases and the J gene lost 15 bases, with 17 bases spanning the gap. The CDR3 nucleotides are TGTGCCTGGAGTGTCGATTCTAGCCTCGCGGTGTTTTTT. It is translated as CAWSVDSSLAVFF.

The rearrangement links TRBV27 to TRBJ2-5; maybe TRBD1 (5 bases). Germline CDR1 MNHEY, CDR2 SMNVEV (reference sequence). The CDR3 has 16 amino acids. The V gene lost 2 bases and the J gene lost 1 base, with 14 bases spanning the gap. CDR3 loop: CASSLISADSQETQYF. In DNA form, the CDR3 reads TGTGCCAGCAGTTTAATAAGCGCCGACAGCCAAGAGACCCAGTACTTC.

This clone was recorded a few times. This rearrangement joins TRBV28 to TRBJ1-5, with D possibly matching TRBD1 (5 bases). Deletions cut 3 bases from V and 4 bases from J, with 13 bases between. There are 15 residues in the CDR3. The germline CDR1 and CDR2 sequences are MDHEN and SYDVKM. In nucleotides, the CDR3 is TGTGCCAGCAGTTTTAAAGGGGCCCATAATCAGCCCCAGCATTTT. Translating it yields CASSFKGAHNQPQHF.

This clone occurred a few times. This chain joins TRBV7-2 and TRBJ2-7, with no clear D. V was trimmed by 1 base and J by 4 bases, leaving 8 bases between them. From germline, CDR1 is SGHTA and CDR2 FQGNSA. This CDR3 has 13 amino acids. The CDR3 protein is CASSLGSGYEQYV. Here the CDR3 DNA reads TGTGCCAGCAGCTTAGGGTCTGGTTACGAGCAGTACGTC.

The gene calls are TRBV18 and TRBJ1-1; TRBD1 might be the D (6 bases). CDR1 is KGHSH and CDR2 is LQKENI in the germline V gene. The CDR3 is made up of 12 amino acids. V lost 2 bases to trimming and J lost 8 bases, with 9 bases between them. The CDR3 nucleotides are TGTGCCAGCTCACCAATGGGACAAGAAGCTTTCTTT. This gives the protein CASSPMGQEAFF.

This clone appeared a few times. This sequence joins TRBV19 and TRBJ2-7, with D possibly matching TRBD1 (6 bases). Germline assignment: CDR1 LNHDA and CDR2 SQIVND (reference sequence). This CDR3 spans 14 amino acids. V dropped 11 bases and J dropped 0 bases, with 17 bases sitting between them. The CDR3 loop is CARGGQERSYEQYV. The CDR3 nucleotides are TGTGCCCGAGGGGGACAAGAACGCTCCTACGAGCAGTACGTC.

This clone was detected a few times. V gene TRBV5-4 combines with J gene TRBJ1-4; 7 bases match TRBD1. Germline V gene lookup returns CDR1 SGHNT and CDR2 YYREEE (reference sequence). The CDR3 extends over 16 amino acids. V shed 4 bases, J shed 3 bases, and the junction held 9 bases outside the gene matches. The CDR3 protein is CASSTRTGTANEKLFF. The CDR3 DNA follows: TGTGCCAGCAGCACTCGAACCGGGACAGCTAATGAAAAACTGTTTTTT. The whole variable domain, filled in from reference TRBV5-4 and TRBJ1-4, reads ETGVTQSPTHLIKTRGQQVTLRCSSQSGHNTVSWYQQALGQGPQFIFQYYREEENGRGNFPPRFSGLQFPNYSSELNVNALELDDSALYLCASSTRTGTANEKLFFGSGTQLSVL.

The rearrangement links TRBV7-2 to TRBJ1-2; D might be TRBD1 (6 bases). Trimming took off 5 bases at V and 2 bases at J, with 9 bases between the two ends. There are 13 residues in the CDR3. CDR1 and CDR2 from the germline V gene are SGHTA and FQGNSA. CDR3 nucleotides: TGTGCCAGCAGCCGTGACAGGAACTATGGCTACACCTTC. It specifies CASSRDRNYGYTF.

The chain combines TRBV30 with TRBJ1-5; 9 bases agree with TRBD1. Germline lookup yields CDR1 GTSNPN and CDR2 SVGIG (reference sequence). V was pared by 2 bases and J by 0 bases, with 2 bases of the junction left unmatched. This CDR3 spans 15 amino acids. CDR3 sequence (DNA): TGTGCCTGGAGTACAGGGGGCCTTAGCAATCAGCCCCAGCATTTT. Translated, it gives CAWSTGGLSNQPQHF.

The V call is TRBV29-1, the J call TRBJ2-1, with 11 bases aligning to TRBD2. From germline, CDR1 is SQVTM and CDR2 ANQGSEA. Unmatched junction bases numbered 12, after V lost 7 bases and J lost 7 bases. The CDR3 is 15 residues long. The CDR3 here is CSGESSGRAKNEQFF. The DNA for the CDR3 is TGCAGCGGAGAAAGTAGCGGGAGGGCGAAGAATGAGCAGTTCTTC.

The chain couples TRBV29-1 to TRBJ2-1, with 9 bases identical to TRBD1. Germline V gives CDR1 SQVTM, CDR2 ANQGSEA. CDR3 length equals 13 residues. With 6 bases clipped from V and 8 bases from J, the junction kept 8 bases outside the gene matches. The CDR3 sequence is CSVDRDRDDEQFF. The CDR3 bases are TGCAGCGTCGACCGGGACAGGGACGATGAGCAGTTCTTC.

This clone has only a few counts. The chain recombines TRBV11-2 with TRBJ1-1; no reliable D call. Germline V gene lookup returns CDR1 SGHAT and CDR2 FQNNGV. V lost 2 bases, J lost 4 bases, and 8 bases lay in between. CDR3 size: 13 residues. Here the CDR3 DNA reads TGTGCCAGCAGCTTAAATCATGGCACTGAAGCTTTCTTT. Translating it yields CASSLNHGTEAFF.